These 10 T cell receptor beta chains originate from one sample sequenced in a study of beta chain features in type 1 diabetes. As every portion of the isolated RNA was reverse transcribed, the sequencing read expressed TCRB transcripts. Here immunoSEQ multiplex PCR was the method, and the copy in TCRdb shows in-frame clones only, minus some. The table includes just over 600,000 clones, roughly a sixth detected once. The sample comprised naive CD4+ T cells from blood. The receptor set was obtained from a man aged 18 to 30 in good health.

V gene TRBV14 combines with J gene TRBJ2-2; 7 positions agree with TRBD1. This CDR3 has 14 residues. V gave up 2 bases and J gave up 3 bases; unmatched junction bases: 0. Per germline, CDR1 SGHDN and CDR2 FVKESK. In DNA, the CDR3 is TGTGCCAGCAGCCAAACAGGGGACACCGGGGAGCTGTTTTTT. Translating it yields CASSQTGDTGELFF.

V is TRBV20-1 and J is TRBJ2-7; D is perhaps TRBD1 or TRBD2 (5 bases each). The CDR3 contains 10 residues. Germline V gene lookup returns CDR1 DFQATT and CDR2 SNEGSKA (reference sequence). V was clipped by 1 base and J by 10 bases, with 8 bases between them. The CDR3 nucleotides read TGCAGTGCTAGAGGGGGGAGACAGTACTTC. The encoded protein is CSARGGRQYF.

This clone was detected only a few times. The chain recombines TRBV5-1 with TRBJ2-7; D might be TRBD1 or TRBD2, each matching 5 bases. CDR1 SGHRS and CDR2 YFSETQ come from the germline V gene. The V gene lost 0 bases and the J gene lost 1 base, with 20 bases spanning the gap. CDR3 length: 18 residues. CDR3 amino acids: CASSLGDGLLGVSYEQYF. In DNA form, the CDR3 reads TGCGCCAGCAGCTTGGGGGACGGATTGCTAGGAGTTTCCTACGAGCAGTACTTC.

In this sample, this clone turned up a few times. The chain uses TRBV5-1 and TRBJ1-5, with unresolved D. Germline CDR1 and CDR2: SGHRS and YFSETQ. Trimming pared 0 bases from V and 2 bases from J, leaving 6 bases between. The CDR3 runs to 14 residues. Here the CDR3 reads CASSLGNGNQPQHF. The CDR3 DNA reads TGCGCCAGCAGCTTGGGCAATGGCAATCAGCCCCAGCATTTT.

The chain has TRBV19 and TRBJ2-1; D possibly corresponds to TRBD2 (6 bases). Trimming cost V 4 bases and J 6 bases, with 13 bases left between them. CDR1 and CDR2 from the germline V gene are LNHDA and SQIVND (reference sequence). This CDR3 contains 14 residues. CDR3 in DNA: TGTGCCAGTAGTACCCCCGGGAGTTCCAATGAGCAGTTCTTC. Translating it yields CASSTPGSSNEQFF.

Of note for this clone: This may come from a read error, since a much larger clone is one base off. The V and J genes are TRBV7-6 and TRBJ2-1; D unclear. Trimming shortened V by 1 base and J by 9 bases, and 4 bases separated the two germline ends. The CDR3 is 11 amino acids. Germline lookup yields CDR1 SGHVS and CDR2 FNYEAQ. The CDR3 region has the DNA TGTGCCAGCAGCTTAGTGGCTGAGCAGTTCTTC. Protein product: CASSLVAEQFF.

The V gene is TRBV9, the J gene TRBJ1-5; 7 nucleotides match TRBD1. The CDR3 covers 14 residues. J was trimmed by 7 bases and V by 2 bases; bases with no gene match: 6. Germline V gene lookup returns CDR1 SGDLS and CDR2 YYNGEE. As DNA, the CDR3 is TGTGCCAGCAGCGTCGGGACAGATTACCAGCCCCAGCATTTT. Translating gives CASSVGTDYQPQHF. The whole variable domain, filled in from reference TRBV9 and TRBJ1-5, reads DSGVTQTPKHLITATGQRVTLRCSPRSGDLSVYWYQQSLDQGLQFLIQYYNGEERAKGNILERFSAQQFPDLHSELNLSSLELGDSALYFCASSVGTDYQPQHFGDGTRLSIL.

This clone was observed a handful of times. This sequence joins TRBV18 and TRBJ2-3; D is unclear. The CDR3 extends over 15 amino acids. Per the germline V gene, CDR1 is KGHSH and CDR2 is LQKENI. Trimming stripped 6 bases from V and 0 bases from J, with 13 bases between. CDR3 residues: CASSYHPASTDTQYF. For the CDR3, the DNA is TGTGCCAGCTCTTACCACCCAGCCAGCACAGATACGCAGTATTTT.

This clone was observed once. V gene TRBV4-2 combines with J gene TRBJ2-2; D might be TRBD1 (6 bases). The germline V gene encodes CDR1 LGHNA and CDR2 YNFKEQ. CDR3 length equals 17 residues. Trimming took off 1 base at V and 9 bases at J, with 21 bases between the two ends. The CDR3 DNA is TGTGCCAGCAGCCAAGTGTGGTGGCTAGAGGGGGTCAGGGAGCTGTTTTTT. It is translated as CASSQVWWLEGVRELFF.

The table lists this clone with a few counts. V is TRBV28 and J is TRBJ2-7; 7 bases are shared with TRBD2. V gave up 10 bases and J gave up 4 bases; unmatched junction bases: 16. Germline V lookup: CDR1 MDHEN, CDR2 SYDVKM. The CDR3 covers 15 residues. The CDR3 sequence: CAIHHGGLGGYEQYF. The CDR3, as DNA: TGTGCCATCCACCACGGGGGGTTAGGTGGTTACGAGCAGTACTTC.